This note documents a single T cell receptor (beta chain) sequence. Some clones are missing from TCRdb's copy, which holds only in-frame ones; the method was immunoSEQ multiplex PCR. Of tens of thousands of clones listed, roughly nine tenths are singletons. The entry originates in a study of T cells in localized non-small cell lung cancer. Looked up from germline, CDR1 is LNHDA and CDR2 is SQIVND (reference sequence). The CDR3 consists of 12 residues. The junction had 4 bases not matched to a gene; V was cut back by 4 bases and J by 10 bases. The clonotype comes from a female donor over 55 with stage I lung adenocarcinoma. The chain couples TRBV19 to TRBJ2-3; 8 positions match TRBD2. Source: peripheral blood, taken before any cancer treatment. The CDR3 is CASSTSGGAQYF. The CDR3 DNA reads TGTGCCAGTAGTACCTCCGGGGGGGCGCAGTATTTT.